A single sample gave rise to the 18 T cell receptor beta chains below, sequenced in a study of cytomegalovirus exposure and HLA in healthy donors. Amplification used 60 Vbeta primers and 13 Jbeta primers. The data were produced by immunoSEQ multiplex PCR, yet TCRdb's version contains in-frame clones alone and is incomplete. The sample records 150,000 to 200,000 clones, over 60% being singletons. Sequences were obtained from PBMCs. These receptors were taken from a woman in her 30s in good health and CMV-seronegative.

The chain recombines TRBV15 with TRBJ2-1, with 9 nucleotides matching TRBD2. V lost 5 bases and J lost 3; bases outside the gene matches: 11. The V gene's germline CDR1 is LNHNV and CDR2 YYDKDF (reference sequence). The length of the CDR3 is 17 residues. The CDR3 loop is CATSPEIGREGYNEQFF. The CDR3 nucleotides are TGTGCCACCAGCCCAGAGATTGGGCGGGAGGGCTACAATGAGCAGTTCTTC.

The rearrangement links TRBV6-1 to TRBJ1-5; 9 bases match TRBD1. Germline CDR1 is MNHNS and CDR2 is SASEGT. V dropped 6 bases and J dropped 2; count of bases not matched to a gene: 2. The CDR3 has 14 amino acids. The CDR3 DNA is TGTGCCAGCAGGGACAGGGGAGGCAATCAGCCCCAGCATTTT. Amino acid sequence: CASRDRGGNQPQHF.

V gene TRBV5-4 combines with J gene TRBJ1-3; no definite D call. In germline, CDR1 is SGHNT, CDR2 YYREEE (reference sequence). The CDR3 is 13 residues long. Trimming cost V 1 base and J 4 bases, with 6 bases left between them. As DNA, the CDR3 is TGTGCCAGCAGCTTGTGGCAGGGAAACACCATATATTTT. Protein: CASSLWQGNTIYF.

This chain links TRBV2 with TRBJ2-3; tentative D call: TRBD1 (6 bases). Between the trimmed V and J ends, which lost 6 bases and 5 bases, there was a span of 6 bases. The CDR3 loop spans 11 amino acids. CDR1 and CDR2 from the germline V gene are SNHLY and FYNNEI. Here the CDR3 reads CASRGGDTQYF. CDR3 nucleotide sequence: TGTGCCAGCAGAGGGGGAGATACGCAGTATTTT.

The chain employs TRBV18 and TRBJ2-7, with D perhaps matching TRBD1 (5 bases). Trimming pared 6 bases from V and 3 bases from J, leaving 6 bases between. Germline V lookup: CDR1 KGHSH, CDR2 LQKENI. The CDR3 runs to 11 residues. The CDR3 here is CASSDSYEQYF. As DNA, the CDR3 is TGTGCCAGCTCCGACAGCTACGAGCAGTACTTC.

This clone was found a few times. The chain is built from TRBV27 and TRBJ2-1; 12 nucleotides match TRBD2. Trimming at V came to 5 bases and at J to 4 bases, leaving 3 bases not matched to a gene. The CDR3 extends over 15 amino acids. CDR1 is MNHEY, CDR2 SMNVEV, per germline (reference sequence). The CDR3 DNA is TGTGCCAGCAGTCCTACTAGCGGGAGGTACAATGAGCAGTTCTTC. Its translation is CASSPTSGRYNEQFF.

V gene TRBV14 combines with J gene TRBJ1-4; D not resolved. Germline V gene lookup returns CDR1 SGHDN and CDR2 FVKESK. This CDR3 has 15 amino acids. V lost 3 bases and J 8 bases, leaving 16 bases between the germline ends. The CDR3 here is CASSQITGVGEKLFF. Written as DNA, the CDR3 is TGTGCCAGCAGCCAGATCACCGGGGTAGGGGAAAAACTGTTTTTT. Based on the CDR3 plus reference TRBV14 and TRBJ1-4, the full variable domain is EAGVTQFPSHSVIEKGQTVTLRCDPISGHDNLYWYRRVMGKEIKFLLHFVKESKQDESGMPNNRFLAERTGGTYSTLKVQPAELEDSGVYFCASSQITGVGEKLFFGSGTQLSVL.

This clone came up a few times. The chain combines TRBV25-1 with TRBJ2-1; TRBD2 agrees at 13 bases. Germline lookup yields CDR1 MGHDK and CDR2 SYGVNS. Trimming removed 3 bases from V and 9 bases from J; junction bases left unmatched: 5. The CDR3 covers 15 residues. The CDR3 DNA sequence: TGTGCCAGCAGTGACCCCGGACTAGCGGGAGCTGAGCAGTTCTTC. Amino acid sequence: CASSDPGLAGAEQFF. The full variable domain, rest sourced from reference TRBV25-1 and TRBJ2-1, is EADIYQTPRYLVIGTGKKITLECSQTMGHDKMYWYQQDPGMELHLIHYSYGVNSTEKGDLSSESTVSRIRTEHFPLTLESARPSHTSQYLCASSDPGLAGAEQFFGPGTRLTVL.

V gene TRBV7-9 combines with J gene TRBJ1-6; 8 bases align to TRBD1. Germline CDR1 reads SEHNR; CDR2 reads FQNEAQ (reference sequence). V trimming: 0 bases; J trimming: 4 bases; junction bases outside the gene matches: 5. The CDR3 runs 17 residues. The CDR3 here is CASSLATDRGYNSPLHF. CDR3 nucleotide sequence: TGTGCCAGCAGCTTAGCTACTGACAGGGGATATAATTCACCCCTCCACTTT.

The chain combines TRBV14 with TRBJ2-3; tentatively, D is TRBD2 (6 bases). Germline CDR1 and CDR2: SGHDN and FVKESK. CDR3 length: 14 residues. V was clipped by 2 bases and J by 4 bases, with 10 bases between them. The CDR3, as DNA: TGTGCCAGCAGCCAATGGAGGGAGGCAGATACGCAGTATTTT. As protein: CASSQWREADTQYF.

This chain joins TRBV7-2 and TRBJ2-7, with TRBD2 matching over 8 bases. Germline CDR1 reads SGHTA; CDR2 reads FQGNSA. The CDR3 runs to 19 residues. The V segment lost 1 base and the J segment 3 bases; nucleotides outside the gene matches: 17. This CDR3 reads CASSLVRGGVAVTGYEQYF. CDR3 nucleotide sequence: TGTGCCAGCAGCTTAGTCCGGGGGGGGGTAGCGGTCACAGGCTACGAGCAGTACTTC.

This clone appeared a single time. The chain employs TRBV27 and TRBJ2-1, with 9 nucleotides matching TRBD1. Germline assignment: CDR1 MNHEY and CDR2 SMNVEV (reference sequence). This CDR3 has 12 amino acids. The V segment lost 4 bases and the J segment 9 bases; nucleotides outside the gene matches: 1. CDR3 region: CASSSTGGEQFF. The CDR3 DNA reads TGTGCCAGCAGTTCGACAGGGGGTGAGCAGTTCTTC.

The chain combines TRBV11-3 with TRBJ2-3, with a tentative D call TRBD1 (6 bases). CDR1 is SGHNT, CDR2 YENEEA, per germline. V was shortened by 5 bases and J by 3 bases, with 9 bases between the two germline ends. This CDR3 is 13 amino acids long. Here the CDR3 DNA reads TGTGCCAGCAGCCTAGGACAGACAGATACGCAGTATTTT. Its translation: CASSLGQTDTQYF. The whole variable domain, filled in from reference TRBV11-3 and TRBJ2-3, reads EAGVVQSPRYKIIEKKQPVAFWCNPISGHNTLYWYLQNLGQGPELLIRYENEEAVDDSQLPKDRFSAERLKGVDSTLKIQPAELGDSAVYLCASSLGQTDTQYFGPGTRLTVL.

This clone was recorded a few times. This rearrangement joins TRBV7-3 to TRBJ2-2; tentative D call: TRBD2 (6 bases). The ends were cut back, 6 bases at V and 5 bases at J, with 13 bases in the middle. This CDR3 is 14 amino acids long. The germline gives CDR1 SGHTA, CDR2 FQGTGA. CDR3 sequence reads: CASSYRAGTGELFF. CDR3 coding DNA: TGTGCCAGCAGTTACAGAGCGGGTACCGGGGAGCTGTTTTTT.

This chain joins TRBV12-2 and TRBJ2-5; TRBD2, the table's D call, was not compared with the DNA. TRBV12-2 is a listed pseudogene. The CDR3 has 14 amino acids. The CDR3 reads CASRLWRYQETQYF. CDR3 DNA sequence: TGTGCAAGTCGCTTATGGCGGTACCAAGAGACCCAGTACTTC.

The V call is TRBV5-4, the J call TRBJ1-2; TRBD1 aligns across 7 bases. This CDR3 region has 15 residues. The V and J ends lost 4 bases and 4 bases, in that order; junction bases with no gene match: 10. Germline V gene lookup returns CDR1 SGHNT and CDR2 YYREEE (reference sequence). This CDR3 is CASSPGGRDSYGYTF. DNA for the CDR3: TGTGCCAGCAGCCCAGGGGGGCGGGACAGCTATGGCTACACCTTC.

The genes are TRBV30 and TRBJ1-2, with TRBD1 matching 10 bases. Germline CDR1 reads GTSNPN; CDR2 reads SVGIG (reference sequence). The CDR3 spans 12 residues. V dropped 5 bases and J dropped 8; count of bases not matched to a gene: 5. CDR3 DNA: TGTGCCTGGGGGGACAGGGGTAAGGGCTACACCTTC. This gives the protein CAWGDRGKGYTF.

This clone has a handful of counts. The chain combines TRBV29-1 with TRBJ2-1; the D is unclear. CDR3 length equals 15 residues. Per the germline V gene, CDR1 is SQVTM and CDR2 is ANQGSEA. Trimming pared 0 bases from V and 2 bases from J, leaving 11 bases between. DNA of the CDR3: TGCAGCGTTGAAGATCGTATGGGCACCTACAATGAGCAGTTCTTC. Translation gives CSVEDRMGTYNEQFF.